This T cell receptor beta chain was recovered during a study of blood T cell repertoires in COVID-19. Background on the study: PBMCs, B-cell-depleted T cells, or T cells provided the cDNA or gDNA that made up the material.

V lost 0 bases and J lost 8, with 14 bases in between. The CDR3 loop spans 15 amino acids. Per the germline V gene, CDR1 is MNHEY and CDR2 is SVGAGI. Only in-frame clones appear in the TCRdb table, and some are missing; sequencing was by immunoSEQ multiplex PCR. The data show 190,000 or so clones, roughly 89% seen once. The material sequenced was peripheral blood. This clonotype was sampled from a man in his sixties who had recovered from COVID-19. This rearrangement joins TRBV6-5 to TRBJ2-1; possible D gene TRBD2, 6 bases. DNA of the CDR3: TGTGCCAGCAGTTACTCGGTTATGGGAGGTTATGAGCAGTTCTTC. As protein: CASSYSVMGGYEQFF.